This passage covers 21 T cell receptor beta chains from one sample sequenced in a study of T-cell reconstitution after alpha-beta-depleted transplantation in children. Preparation of the TCRbeta library was carried out with unique molecular identifiers. TCRdb analysed the PCR reads with MiXCR anew, one entry per CDR3 protein. The sample has more than 300,000 distinct CDR3 sequences; 15% to 20% are singletons. The sample was PBMCs, mostly from graft donor cells, taken 360 days after TCRalphabeta/CD19-depleted stem cell transplant. All receptors come from a male patient aged 2 to 10 who had a stem cell transplant for acute lymphoblastic leukemia, so the T cells may come from the graft donor.

This clonotype was counted at least ten times. The J gene is TRBJ2-7, the V gene TRBV12-3 or TRBV12-4, with D possibly matching TRBD1 (6 bases). V lost 3 bases and J 0 bases, leaving 9 bases between the germline ends. The CDR3 contains 14 residues. In DNA form, the CDR3 reads TGTGCCAGCAGTTTTTCGGGACACTCCTACGAGCAGTACTTC. This gives the protein CASSFSGHSYEQYF.

This clonotype was detected a few times. V and J are TRBV6-1 and TRBJ1-5; D is possibly TRBD1 (6 bases). V lost 7 bases, J lost 5 bases, and 15 bases lay in between. The germline V gene encodes CDR1 MNHNS and CDR2 SASEGT. The CDR3 is 14 amino acids. CDR3 amino acids: CASNHDRNYQPQHF. For the CDR3, the DNA is TGTGCCAGCAACCATGACAGGAACTATCAGCCCCAGCATTTT.

This chain links TRBV12-3 or TRBV12-4 with TRBJ2-7, with 10 bases matching TRBD2. The CDR3 is 18 amino acids. V gave up 1 base and J gave up 0 bases; unmatched junction bases: 9. This chain's CDR3 is CASSLDAPSGSSSYEQYF. In DNA, the CDR3 is TGTGCCAGCAGTTTAGATGCCCCTAGCGGGAGCAGCTCCTACGAGCAGTACTTC.

There are a few counts of this clonotype. The chain joins TRBV10-3 to TRBJ1-5; 8 nucleotides agree with TRBD1. The germline V gene has CDR1 ENHRY and CDR2 SYGVKD. This CDR3 spans 13 amino acids. The V and J ends lost 7 bases and 7 bases, in that order; junction bases with no gene match: 6. CDR3 coding DNA: TGTGCCATCACTGGACAGGGCACACAGCCCCAGCATTTT. It yields the protein CAITGQGTQPQHF.

This clonotype appeared a few times. This sequence joins TRBV28 and TRBJ2-4; perhaps TRBD1 as D (6 bases). Germline values: CDR1 MDHEN, CDR2 SYDVKM. The CDR3 extends over 16 amino acids. Trimming removed 5 bases at V and 4 bases at J, with 18 bases between. The CDR3: CASSPRGYRAKNIQYF. CDR3 DNA: TGTGCCAGCAGTCCCCGCGGATACAGGGCTAAAAACATTCAGTACTTC.

The rearrangement links TRBV7-2 to TRBJ1-3; weak D call: TRBD1 (5 bases). V lost 4 bases, J lost 4 bases, and 14 bases lay in between. This CDR3 comprises 15 residues. Per germline, CDR1 SGHTA and CDR2 FQGNSA. CDR3 DNA sequence: TGTGCCAGCAGCTCGTGGGGGGTGGGAGGAAACACCATATATTTT. Protein sequence: CASSSWGVGGNTIYF.

V gene TRBV9 combines with J gene TRBJ2-1; the match to TRBD2 covers 8 bases. With 1 base clipped from V and 9 bases from J, the junction kept 9 bases outside the gene matches. Germline CDR1 and CDR2: SGDLS and YYNGEE. The CDR3 covers 15 residues. The CDR3 region is CASSVHAGGLGEQFF. Written as DNA, the CDR3 is TGTGCCAGCAGCGTACACGCGGGAGGCCTGGGTGAGCAGTTCTTC.

This clonotype was observed a handful of times. The V and J genes are TRBV15 and TRBJ2-7, with a possible D match to TRBD2 (6 bases). The CDR3 runs 16 residues. V was trimmed by 0 bases and J by 3 bases, leaving 15 bases between them. Per germline, CDR1 LNHNV and CDR2 YYDKDF (reference sequence). CDR3 region: CATSRDLGDWGYEQYF. The CDR3 coding sequence is TGTGCCACCAGCAGAGATCTTGGGGACTGGGGCTACGAGCAGTACTTC.

The sample holds a few counts of this clonotype. The CDR3 DNA follows: TGTGCCAGCAGTCCCCCGGGGATGAACGAGCAGTACTTC. It yields the protein CASSPPGMNEQYF. The rearrangement links TRBV28 to TRBJ2-7; the D gene is possibly TRBD2 (5 bases). This CDR3 region has 13 residues. Germline-derived CDR1 and CDR2 are MDHEN and SYDVKM. Trimming left V 5 bases short and J 5 bases short, with 13 bases between.

This clonotype has a handful of counts. The chain uses TRBV20-1 and TRBJ2-2; D call uncertain. Between the trimmed V and J ends, which lost 0 bases and 6 bases, there was a span of 8 bases. Germline V gene sequence: CDR1 DFQATT, CDR2 SNEGSKA (reference sequence). The CDR3 length is 13 residues. Here the CDR3 DNA reads TGCAGTGCTAGAGATAGCCTCGCCGGGGAGCTGTTTTTT. This codes for CSARDSLAGELFF.

The chain uses TRBV4-3 and TRBJ1-2, with D maybe TRBD1 (5 bases). Trimming removed 0 bases from V and 2 bases from J, with 10 bases in between. This CDR3 comprises 15 residues. In germline, CDR1 is LGHNA, CDR2 YSLEER. The CDR3 sequence is CASSQDRQGNYGYTF. The CDR3 DNA follows: TGCGCCAGCAGCCAAGACAGGCAGGGCAACTATGGCTACACCTTC.

The sample holds a few counts of this clonotype. The CDR3 nucleotides read TGTGCCAGTAGAGGACTAGCGGGAGGTCCGAGCTCCTACAATGAGCAGTTCTTC. Translation gives CASRGLAGGPSSYNEQFF. The gene calls are TRBV19 and TRBJ2-1; 14 bases fit TRBD2. The germline V gene has CDR1 LNHDA and CDR2 SQIVND (reference sequence). V lost 6 bases, J lost 0 bases, and 7 bases stayed unmatched. This CDR3 contains 18 residues. Supplemented by reference TRBV19 and TRBJ2-1, the full variable domain reads DGGITQSPKYLFRKEGQNVTLSCEQNLNHDAMYWYRQDPGQGLRLIYYSQIVNDFQKGDIAEGYSVSREKKESFPLTVTSAQKNPTAFYLCASRGLAGGPSSYNEQFFGPGTRLTVL.

This clonotype appeared many times. The chain recombines TRBV12-3 or TRBV12-4 with TRBJ2-1; 10 nucleotides match TRBD2. V dropped 3 bases and J dropped 8; count of bases not matched to a gene: 10. The CDR3 length is 16 residues. CDR3 bases: TGTGCCAGCAGTTTCCCTGAGCGGGAGGGCCTGGATGAGCAGTTCTTC. This encodes CASSFPEREGLDEQFF.

The genes are TRBV7-2 and TRBJ1-5, with D maybe TRBD1 (6 bases). Germline CDR1 reads SGHTA; CDR2 reads FQGNSA. CDR3 length: 16 amino acids. V shed 0 bases and J shed 6 bases, with 15 bases lying between them. The CDR3 region has the DNA TGTGCCAGCAGCTTAGCCCAGGGGTTATGGGGTCAGCCCCAGCATTTT. Protein: CASSLAQGLWGQPQHF.

This rearrangement joins TRBV5-1 to TRBJ2-5; 13 bases map to TRBD2. V was clipped by 5 bases and J by 0 bases; unmatched bases: 7. Germline V gene sequence: CDR1 SGHRS, CDR2 YFSETQ. The CDR3 is 17 amino acids. CDR3 region: CASRRGLAGMYQETQYF. The CDR3 coding sequence is TGCGCCAGCAGAAGGGGACTAGCGGGAATGTACCAAGAGACCCAGTACTTC.

In its sample, this clonotype was seen many times. J is TRBJ1-6 and V is TRBV4-3; D is unclear. Germline V CDR1 and CDR2: LGHNA, YSLEER. There are 15 residues in the CDR3. V gave up 1 base and J gave up 4 bases, with 8 bases separating them. The CDR3 DNA follows: TGCGCCAGCAGCCAAGTCGGCAGATATAATTCACCCCTCCACTTT. Its protein product is CASSQVGRYNSPLHF.

This clonotype was observed at least ten times. V usage is TRBV29-1 and J usage is TRBJ2-7, with D tentatively TRBD2 (5 bases). V was cut by 7 bases and J by 0 bases, with 13 bases left in between. The germline CDR1 and CDR2 sequences are SQVTM and ANQGSEA. The CDR3 runs to 13 residues. CDR3 amino acids: CSGQVGSSYEQYF. The CDR3 DNA sequence: TGCAGCGGGCAGGTAGGGAGCTCCTACGAGCAGTACTTC.

This clonotype was detected only a few times. V gene TRBV29-1 combines with J gene TRBJ2-7; D is tentatively TRBD1 or TRBD2 (6 bases each). This CDR3 has 15 amino acids. Germline V gene lookup returns CDR1 SQVTM and CDR2 ANQGSEA. V shed 7 bases and J shed 2 bases, with 21 bases lying between them. The CDR3 DNA reads as TGCAGCGCAGGCGCAGGCGGGGACATCCCCTACGAGCAGTACTTC. Its translation is CSAGAGGDIPYEQYF.

This clonotype was picked up a small number of times. The V call is TRBV29-1, the J call TRBJ2-3, with TRBD2 matching 8 bases. This CDR3 is 14 amino acids long. The germline CDR1 and CDR2 sequences are SQVTM and ANQGSEA. Unmatched junction bases numbered 5, after V lost 1 base and J lost 5 bases. The CDR3 protein is CSVEASGRGDTQYF. The CDR3 DNA reads TGCAGCGTTGAAGCAAGCGGGAGAGGAGATACGCAGTATTTT.

The V and J genes are TRBV5-1 and TRBJ2-3, with 7 bases that match TRBD2. Per germline, CDR1 SGHRS and CDR2 YFSETQ. J was trimmed by 2 bases and V by 4 bases; bases with no gene match: 4. This CDR3 spans 14 amino acids. This CDR3 reads CASSRLATTDTQYF. Written as DNA, the CDR3 is TGCGCCAGCAGCCGACTAGCTACCACAGATACGCAGTATTTT.

This clonotype was counted a few times. V and J are TRBV4-3 and TRBJ2-3; possible D gene TRBD2, 6 bases. The germline V gene encodes CDR1 LGHNA and CDR2 YSLEER. Trimming pared 0 bases from V and 6 bases from J, leaving 10 bases between. The CDR3 loop spans 14 amino acids. The CDR3 reads CASSQDGRADTQYF. The CDR3 DNA reads as TGCGCCAGCAGCCAAGACGGGAGAGCTGATACGCAGTATTTT.